This section outlines one T cell receptor (beta chain) sequence together with its context. What it binds is not known. This sample is part of a study of CD8 T cells in ankylosing spondylitis. Whole-study findings and limits: Matched synovial fluid from ankylosing spondylitis patients was reported to be enriched for disease-linked clones. Within ankylosing spondylitis blood, a TCR beta motif made up of seven to nine highly homologous variants appeared to be characteristic.

Germline CDR1 LGHNA, CDR2 YNFKEQ. There are 17 residues in the CDR3. Losses at the gene ends were 3 bases for V and 3 bases for J; bases not matched to a gene: 7. With molecular barcodes, quantitative 5'-RACE was used to make the TCR beta libraries. TCRdb recomputed calls from the 5' RACE reads with MiXCR, one row per CDR3 protein. The profile shows approximately 350,000 distinct CDR3 sequences, 20% of them singletons. The sample consisted of blood, either unsorted or a sorted T cell fraction (not recorded which). The chain uses TRBV4-2 and TRBJ2-3; 12 bases are shared with TRBD2. The sequence was collected from a male donor with ankylosing spondylitis or in good health (not recorded which). For the CDR3, the DNA is TGTGCCAGCAGCCAGGGACTAGCGGGCTCCCCAACAGATACGCAGTATTTT. Translating it yields CASSQGLAGSPTDTQYF.